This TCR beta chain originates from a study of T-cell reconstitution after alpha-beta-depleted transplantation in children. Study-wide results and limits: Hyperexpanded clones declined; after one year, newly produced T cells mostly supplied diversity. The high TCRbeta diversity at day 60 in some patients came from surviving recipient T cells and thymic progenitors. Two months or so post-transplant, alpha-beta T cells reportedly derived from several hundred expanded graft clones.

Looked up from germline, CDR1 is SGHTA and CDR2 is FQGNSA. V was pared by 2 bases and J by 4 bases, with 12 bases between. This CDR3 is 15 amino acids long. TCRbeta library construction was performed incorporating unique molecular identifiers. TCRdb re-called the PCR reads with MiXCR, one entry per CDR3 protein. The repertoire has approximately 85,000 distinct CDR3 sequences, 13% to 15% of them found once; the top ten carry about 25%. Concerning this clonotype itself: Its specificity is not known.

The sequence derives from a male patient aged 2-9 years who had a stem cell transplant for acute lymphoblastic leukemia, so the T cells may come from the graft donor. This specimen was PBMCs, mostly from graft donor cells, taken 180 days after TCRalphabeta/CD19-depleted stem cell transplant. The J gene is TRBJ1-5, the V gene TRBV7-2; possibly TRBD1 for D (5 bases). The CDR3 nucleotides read TGTGCCAGCAGCTTATACGGGGGGTTGAATCAGCCCCAGCATTTT. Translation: CASSLYGGLNQPQHF.